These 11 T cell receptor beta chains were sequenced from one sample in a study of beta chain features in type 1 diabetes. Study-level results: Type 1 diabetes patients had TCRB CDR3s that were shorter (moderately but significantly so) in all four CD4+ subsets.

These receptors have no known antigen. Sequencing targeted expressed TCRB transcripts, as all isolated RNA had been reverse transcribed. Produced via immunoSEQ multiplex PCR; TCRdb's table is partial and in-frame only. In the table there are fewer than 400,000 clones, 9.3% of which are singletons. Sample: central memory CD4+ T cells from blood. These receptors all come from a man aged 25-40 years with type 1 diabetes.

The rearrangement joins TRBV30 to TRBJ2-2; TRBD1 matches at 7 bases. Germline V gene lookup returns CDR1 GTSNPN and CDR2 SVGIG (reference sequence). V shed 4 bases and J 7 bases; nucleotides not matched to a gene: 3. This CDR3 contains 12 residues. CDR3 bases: TGTGCCTGGACAACAGGGGTCGGGGAGCTGTTTTTT. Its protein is CAWTTGVGELFF.

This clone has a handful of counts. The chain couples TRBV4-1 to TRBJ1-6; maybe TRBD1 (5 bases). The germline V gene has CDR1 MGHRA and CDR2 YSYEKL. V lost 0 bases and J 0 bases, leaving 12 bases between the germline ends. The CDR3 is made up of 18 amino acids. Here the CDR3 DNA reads TGCGCCAGCAGCCAAGAGGCCCAGGGAAGCTCCTATAATTCACCCCTCCACTTT. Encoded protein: CASSQEAQGSSYNSPLHF.

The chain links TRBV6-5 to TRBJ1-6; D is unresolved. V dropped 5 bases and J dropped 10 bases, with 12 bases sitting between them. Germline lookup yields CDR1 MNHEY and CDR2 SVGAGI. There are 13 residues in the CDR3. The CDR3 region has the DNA TGTGCCAGCAGTGAACCCACAGTGTCACCCCTCCACTTT. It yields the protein CASSEPTVSPLHF.

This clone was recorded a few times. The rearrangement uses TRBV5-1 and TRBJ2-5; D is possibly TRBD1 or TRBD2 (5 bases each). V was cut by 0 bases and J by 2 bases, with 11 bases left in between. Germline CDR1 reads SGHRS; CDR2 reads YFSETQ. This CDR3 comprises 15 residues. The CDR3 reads CASSLVGAPQETQYF. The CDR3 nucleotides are TGCGCCAGCAGCTTGGTCGGGGCTCCGCAAGAGACCCAGTACTTC.

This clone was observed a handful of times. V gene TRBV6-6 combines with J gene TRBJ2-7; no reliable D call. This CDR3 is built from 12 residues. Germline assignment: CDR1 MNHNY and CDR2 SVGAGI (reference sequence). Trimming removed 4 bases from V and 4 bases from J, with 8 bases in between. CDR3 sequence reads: CASSSTSYEQYF. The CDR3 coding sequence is TGTGCCAGCAGTTCCACGTCGTACGAGCAGTACTTC.

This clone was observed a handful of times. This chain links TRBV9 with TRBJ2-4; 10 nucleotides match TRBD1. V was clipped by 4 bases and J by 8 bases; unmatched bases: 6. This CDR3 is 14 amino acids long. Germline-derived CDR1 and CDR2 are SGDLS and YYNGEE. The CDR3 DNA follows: TGTGCCAGCAGCTCCCCGGACAGGGGGGACATTCAGTACTTC. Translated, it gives CASSSPDRGDIQYF.

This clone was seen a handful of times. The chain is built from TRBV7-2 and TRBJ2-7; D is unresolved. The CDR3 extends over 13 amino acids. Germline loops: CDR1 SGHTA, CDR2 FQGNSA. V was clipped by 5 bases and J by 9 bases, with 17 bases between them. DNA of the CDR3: TGTGCCAGCAGCACCCAGTCGGGTGAAGGGCAGTACTTC. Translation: CASSTQSGEGQYF.

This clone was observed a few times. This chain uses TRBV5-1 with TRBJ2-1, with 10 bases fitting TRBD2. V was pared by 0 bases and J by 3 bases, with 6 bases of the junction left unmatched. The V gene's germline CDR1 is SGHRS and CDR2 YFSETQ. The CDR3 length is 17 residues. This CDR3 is CASSLVPSGGNYNEQFF. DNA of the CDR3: TGCGCCAGCAGCTTGGTGCCTAGCGGGGGCAACTACAATGAGCAGTTCTTC.

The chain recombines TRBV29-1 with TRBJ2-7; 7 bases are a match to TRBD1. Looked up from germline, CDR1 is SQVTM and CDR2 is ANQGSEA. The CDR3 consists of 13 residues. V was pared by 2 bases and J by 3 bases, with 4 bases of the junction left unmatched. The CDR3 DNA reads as TGCAGCGTTGAACTACGGACAGGCTACGAGCAGTACTTC. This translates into CSVELRTGYEQYF.

The CDR3 here is CASSYTQGNTEAFF. The CDR3 region has the DNA TGTGCCAGCTCTTACACACAGGGGAACACTGAAGCTTTCTTT. This chain connects TRBV7-9 to TRBJ1-1, with D maybe TRBD1 (6 bases). V was trimmed by 8 bases and J by 1 base, leaving 14 bases between them. The CDR3 runs 14 residues. The germline V gene has CDR1 SEHNR and CDR2 FQNEAQ (reference sequence).

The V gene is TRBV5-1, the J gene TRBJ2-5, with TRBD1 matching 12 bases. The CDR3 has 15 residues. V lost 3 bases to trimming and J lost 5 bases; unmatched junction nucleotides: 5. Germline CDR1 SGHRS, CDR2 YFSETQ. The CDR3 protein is CASSYGTGGSETQYF. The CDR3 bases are TGCGCCAGCAGCTACGGGACAGGGGGCTCGGAGACCCAGTACTTC.